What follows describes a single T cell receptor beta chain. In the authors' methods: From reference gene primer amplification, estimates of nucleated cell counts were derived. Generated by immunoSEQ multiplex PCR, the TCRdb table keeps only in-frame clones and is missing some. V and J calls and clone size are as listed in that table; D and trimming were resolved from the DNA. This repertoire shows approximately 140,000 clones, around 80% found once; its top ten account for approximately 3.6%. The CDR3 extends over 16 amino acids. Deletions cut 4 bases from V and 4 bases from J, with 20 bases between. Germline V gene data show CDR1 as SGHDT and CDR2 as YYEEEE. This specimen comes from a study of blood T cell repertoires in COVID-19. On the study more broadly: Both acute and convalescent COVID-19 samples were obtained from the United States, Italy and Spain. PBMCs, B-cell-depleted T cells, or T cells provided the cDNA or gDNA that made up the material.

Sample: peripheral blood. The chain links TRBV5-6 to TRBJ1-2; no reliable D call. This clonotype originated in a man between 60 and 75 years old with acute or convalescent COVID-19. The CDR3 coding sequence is TGTGCCAGCAGCCCCGGGTCTTCTTTCGCCTCCTATGGCTACACCTTC. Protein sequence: CASSPGSSFASYGYTF.